These 5 T cell receptor beta chains came from one sample sequenced in a study of shared clonotypes between healthy human individuals. Naivety among CD8 cells was defined by CD45RO negativity and positive CCR7 selection, thereby excluding terminally differentiated effector memory CD45RA+ cells. Only in-frame clones appear in the TCRdb table, and some are missing; sequencing was by immunoSEQ multiplex PCR. Among roughly 600,000 clones listed, roughly 98% were seen once. Sequencing input: naive CD8+ T cells sorted from blood. Receptor source: a man aged 25-45 years in good health.

V is TRBV30 and J is TRBJ1-2, with D possibly TRBD1 on 5 matching bases. V was clipped by 5 bases and J by 12 bases, with 22 bases between them. The CDR3 is 13 residues long. Germline CDR1 and CDR2: GTSNPN and SVGIG (reference sequence). CDR3 sequence: CAWAGPPFYGNTF. The CDR3 bases are TGTGCCTGGGCGGGACCTCCTTTCTATGGGAACACCTTC.

This clone was seen once. This sequence joins TRBV11-2 and TRBJ2-3; D might be TRBD2 (6 bases). There are 16 residues in the CDR3. CDR1 is SGHAT and CDR2 is FQNNGV in the germline V gene. V lost 0 bases, J lost 1 base, and 11 bases lay in between. In nucleotides, the CDR3 is TGTGCCAGCAGCTTAGATCGGAGGGTGCGCACAGATACGCAGTATTTT. It codes for CASSLDRRVRTDTQYF.

This clone was found once. The V and J genes are TRBV7-2 and TRBJ1-2; D remains ambiguous. The CDR3 is made up of 13 amino acids. The V gene's germline CDR1 is SGHTA and CDR2 FQGNSA. Trimming cost V 1 base and J 3 bases, with 6 bases left between them. The CDR3 sequence is CASSLGDHYGYTF. As DNA, the CDR3 is TGTGCCAGCAGCTTAGGAGACCACTATGGCTACACCTTC.

In its sample, this clone was seen once. This sequence joins TRBV29-1 and TRBJ2-1; the D gene is possibly TRBD1 (5 bases). Germline loops: CDR1 SQVTM, CDR2 ANQGSEA. The V gene lost 0 bases and the J gene lost 3 bases, with 6 bases spanning the gap. The CDR3 consists of 13 residues. CDR3 residues: CSVEEDNYNEQFF. The CDR3 DNA sequence: TGCAGCGTTGAAGAGGACAACTACAATGAGCAGTTCTTC.

The chain is built from TRBV28 and TRBJ2-7; D might be TRBD2 (5 bases). This CDR3 contains 15 residues. Per the germline V gene, CDR1 is MDHEN and CDR2 is SYDVKM. Trimming shortened V by 4 bases and J by 2 bases, and 15 bases separated the two germline ends. The DNA for the CDR3 is TGTGCCAGCAGTTACCTCATCGGGGAAACCTACGAGCAGTACTTC. Translation: CASSYLIGETYEQYF.